The clone carrying this T cell receptor beta chain has a count of ten or more. The target antigen is unknown. This CDR3 has 13 amino acids. The V end lost 2 bases, the J end lost 3 bases, and 8 bases lay between the germline ends. CDR1 SGHKS and CDR2 YYEKEE come from the germline V gene (reference sequence). The sample belongs to a study of T-cell memory formation after mild COVID-19. The wider study: TCR clusters were largely donor specific. Whole-study findings and limits: A subset of responding clones appeared in pre-infection memory, suggesting cross-reactive memory joined. Largely, contracting CD4+ clones fell within CM and EM, and contracting CD8+ clones within EMRA.

Employing constant-segment primers, 5'RACE generated TCR alpha and TCR beta cDNA libraries bearing sample barcodes and UMIs. TCRdb called the 5' RACE reads again in MiXCR, with one record for every CDR3 protein. This table has approximately 190,000 distinct CDR3 sequences, about 16% appearing once. The sample comprised PBMCs or a T cell subset sorted from them (not recorded which). The source of this sequence is an adult woman who had mild COVID-19 (a few samples of this study predate the infection). Cell type and time point are not known. This rearrangement joins TRBV5-5 to TRBJ1-2; a possible D gene is TRBD1 (5 bases). The CDR3 loop is CASSFGTDYGYTF. DNA of the CDR3: TGTGCCAGCAGCTTCGGGACGGACTATGGCTACACCTTC.